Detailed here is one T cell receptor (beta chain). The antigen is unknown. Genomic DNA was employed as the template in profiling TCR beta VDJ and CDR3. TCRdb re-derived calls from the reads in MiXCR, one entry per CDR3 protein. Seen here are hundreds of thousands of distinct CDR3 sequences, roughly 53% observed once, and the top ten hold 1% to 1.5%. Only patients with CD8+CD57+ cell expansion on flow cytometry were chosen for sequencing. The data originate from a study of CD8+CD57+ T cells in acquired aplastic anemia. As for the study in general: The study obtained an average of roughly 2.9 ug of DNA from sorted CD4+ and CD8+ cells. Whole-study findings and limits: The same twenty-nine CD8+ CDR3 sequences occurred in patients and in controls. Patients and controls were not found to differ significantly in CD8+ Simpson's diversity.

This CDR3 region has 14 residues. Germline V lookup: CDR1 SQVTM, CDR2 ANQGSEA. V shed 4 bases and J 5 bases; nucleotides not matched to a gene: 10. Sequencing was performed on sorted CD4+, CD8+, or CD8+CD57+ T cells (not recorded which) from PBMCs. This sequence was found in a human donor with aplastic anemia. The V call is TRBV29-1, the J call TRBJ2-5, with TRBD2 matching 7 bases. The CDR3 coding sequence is TGCAGCGTTGCTGGTCGAGGGGAGGGGGAGACCCAGTACTTC. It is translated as CSVAGRGEGETQYF.